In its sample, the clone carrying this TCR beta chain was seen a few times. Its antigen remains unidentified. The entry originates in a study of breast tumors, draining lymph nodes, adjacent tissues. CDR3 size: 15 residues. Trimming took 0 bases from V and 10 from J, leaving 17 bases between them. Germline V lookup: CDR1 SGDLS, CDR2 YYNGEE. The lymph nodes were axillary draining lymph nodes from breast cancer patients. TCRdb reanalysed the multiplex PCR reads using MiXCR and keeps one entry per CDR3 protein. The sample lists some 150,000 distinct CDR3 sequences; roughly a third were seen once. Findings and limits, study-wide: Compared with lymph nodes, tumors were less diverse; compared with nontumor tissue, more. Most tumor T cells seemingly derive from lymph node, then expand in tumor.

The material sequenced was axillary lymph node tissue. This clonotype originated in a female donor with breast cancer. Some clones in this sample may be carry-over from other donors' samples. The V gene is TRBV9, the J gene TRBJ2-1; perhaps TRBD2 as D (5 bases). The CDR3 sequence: CASSVGHWGAVEQFF. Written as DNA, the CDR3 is TGTGCCAGCAGCGTAGGTCATTGGGGAGCCGTGGAGCAGTTCTTC.